One and the same sample provided the 32 T cell receptor beta chains below, sequenced in a study of cytomegalovirus exposure and HLA in healthy donors (dated by TCRdb to the late 2010s). Receptors were amplified or captured by the immunoSEQ multiplex PCR assay. TCRdb mirrors the immuneACCESS table, restricted to in-frame sequences. Some clones are absent from its copies; in checked studies, under half trace to an unresolved V gene, and the reason for the others is unknown. Present in this sample are 200,000 to 300,000 clones, roughly 86% of which were seen just once. The top ten clones comprise around 1.3% of the sample. Sequencing input: PBMCs. These receptor sequences come from a woman aged 25-40 years in good health and CMV-seropositive.

This clone was recorded a few times. V gene TRBV5-1 combines with J gene TRBJ1-2, with D unclear. The V gene's germline CDR1 is SGHRS and CDR2 YFSETQ. Trimming pared 3 bases from V and 2 bases from J, leaving 14 bases between. CDR3 length equals 15 residues. This CDR3 is CASSSDWNRNYGYTF. DNA of the CDR3: TGCGCCAGCAGCTCGGACTGGAATAGGAACTATGGCTACACCTTC.

V gene TRBV7-2 combines with J gene TRBJ2-5; TRBD2 agrees at 14 bases. CDR3 length: 18 residues. V gave up 5 bases and J gave up 0 bases; unmatched junction bases: 8. Germline values: CDR1 SGHTA, CDR2 FQGNSA. CDR3 loop: CASSQGTSGGLNQETQYF. CDR3 DNA sequence: TGTGCCAGCAGCCAGGGGACTAGCGGGGGACTGAACCAAGAGACCCAGTACTTC.

This clone appeared many times. The chain couples TRBV10-3 to TRBJ1-3, with TRBD1 identical over 7 bases. V lost 4 bases and J lost 0; bases outside the gene matches: 6. Germline CDR1 is ENHRY and CDR2 is SYGVKD. This CDR3 contains 16 residues. The DNA for the CDR3 is TGTGCCATCAGTGGTGACAGGGATAGCTCTGGAAACACCATATATTTT. Protein sequence: CAISGDRDSSGNTIYF.

The rearrangement joins TRBV14 to TRBJ2-2, with a possible D match to TRBD1 (5 bases). The germline gives CDR1 SGHDN, CDR2 FVKESK. V lost 1 base to trimming and J lost 0 bases, with 15 bases between them. The CDR3 has 18 amino acids. The DNA for the CDR3 is TGTGCCAGCAGCCAAGCAAGGGGTGGCCCCGCGAACACCGGGGAGCTGTTTTTT. Translation gives CASSQARGGPANTGELFF.

V usage is TRBV13 and J usage is TRBJ2-3; the D is unclear. This CDR3 contains 15 residues. The germline V gene encodes CDR1 PRHDT and CDR2 FYEKMQ (reference sequence). Between the trimmed V and J ends, which lost 2 bases and 3 bases, there was a span of 12 bases. The CDR3 is CASSLPAGPTDTQYF. The DNA for the CDR3 is TGTGCCAGCAGCTTACCCGCAGGTCCGACAGATACGCAGTATTTT.

V is TRBV14 and J is TRBJ2-1, with D possibly TRBD1 on 6 matching bases. The CDR3 covers 13 residues. Per the germline V gene, CDR1 is SGHDN and CDR2 is FVKESK. Trimming shortened V by 8 bases and J by 2 bases, and 10 bases separated the two germline ends. CDR3 sequence: CASGGQTYNEQFF. The DNA of the CDR3 is TGTGCCAGCGGTGGACAGACCTACAATGAGCAGTTCTTC.

The chain is built from TRBV4-1 and TRBJ2-7; 10 bases match TRBD2. The V gene end was trimmed by 2 bases and the J gene end by 0 bases; junction bases not matched to a gene: 1. CDR3 size: 15 residues. Germline-derived CDR1 and CDR2 are MGHRA and YSYEKL. The CDR3 loop is CASSQRLAGSYEQYF. CDR3 DNA sequence: TGCGCCAGCAGCCAACGACTAGCGGGCTCCTACGAGCAGTACTTC.

The rearrangement links TRBV30 to TRBJ2-3; 10 bases line up with TRBD2. The junction had 7 bases not matched to a gene; V was cut back by 2 bases and J by 2 bases. Germline V gives CDR1 GTSNPN, CDR2 SVGIG (reference sequence). CDR3 size: 16 residues. The CDR3 protein is CAWSPMTSGFTDTQYF. The DNA of the CDR3 is TGTGCCTGGAGTCCGATGACTAGCGGGTTCACAGATACGCAGTATTTT.

V is TRBV5-1 and J is TRBJ2-1; the D gene is possibly TRBD2 (6 bases). The CDR3 contains 15 residues. Germline V gene lookup returns CDR1 SGHRS and CDR2 YFSETQ. The V end was cut by 4 bases, the J end by 8 bases, with 19 bases between. The CDR3 DNA follows: TGCGCCAGCAGCCCCAGTTGGGCGGGGTTGGATGAGCAGTTCTTC. It codes for CASSPSWAGLDEQFF.

CDR3 sequence (DNA): TGTGCCTGGAGTTTCCGGGACAGGGCTGGCTACACCTTC. Translation gives CAWSFRDRAGYTF. This chain joins TRBV30 and TRBJ1-2; 9 bases match TRBD1. The V segment lost 2 bases and the J segment 7 bases; nucleotides outside the gene matches: 5. This CDR3 has 13 residues. The germline gives CDR1 GTSNPN, CDR2 SVGIG (reference sequence).

This clone was recorded only once. J is TRBJ1-1 and V is TRBV7-9; a weak D match, TRBD1 (5 bases). Deletions cut 5 bases from V and 5 bases from J, with 15 bases between. The CDR3 extends over 14 amino acids. Germline V gene lookup returns CDR1 SEHNR and CDR2 FQNEAQ (reference sequence). DNA for the CDR3: TGTGCCAGCAGCAAGAGGGAGGGGAGGACTGAAGCTTTCTTT. Translation gives CASSKREGRTEAFF.

The sample holds one count of this clone. The chain couples TRBV7-9 to TRBJ2-1, with unresolved D. The germline V and J ends were trimmed by 1 base and 0 bases, with 13 bases remaining between them. Per germline, CDR1 SEHNR and CDR2 FQNEAQ (reference sequence). The CDR3 totals 17 residues. The CDR3 bases are TGTGCCAGCAGCTTAGACTACGGCTGGAGCTCCTACAATGAGCAGTTCTTC. As protein: CASSLDYGWSSYNEQFF.

Only one count was recorded for this clone. This chain uses TRBV4-1 with TRBJ2-3; D remains unclear. Germline V gives CDR1 MGHRA, CDR2 YSYEKL. There are 13 residues in the CDR3. Trimming took 1 base from V and 6 from J, leaving 8 bases between them. CDR3 loop: CASSQVSPDTQYF. DNA of the CDR3: TGCGCCAGCAGCCAAGTTTCCCCGGATACGCAGTATTTT.

The chain combines TRBV15 with TRBJ1-1; 12 bases map to TRBD1. The V gene end was trimmed by 3 bases and the J gene end by 11 bases; junction bases not matched to a gene: 7. Germline-derived CDR1 and CDR2 are LNHNV and YYDKDF (reference sequence). This CDR3 has 14 amino acids. This CDR3 reads CATSSRDRGLQAFF. CDR3 sequence (DNA): TGTGCCACCAGCAGCCGGGACAGGGGGCTTCAGGCTTTCTTT.

The chain uses TRBV13 and TRBJ2-3, with 11 bases lining up with TRBD2. Germline lookup yields CDR1 PRHDT and CDR2 FYEKMQ (reference sequence). The CDR3 has 15 residues. V was pared by 5 bases and J by 1 base, with 2 bases of the junction left unmatched. CDR3 sequence (DNA): TGTGCCAGCAGCGAACTAGCGGGGGGCACAGATACGCAGTATTTT. Residues: CASSELAGGTDTQYF.

The chain joins TRBV9 to TRBJ1-5, with TRBD1 identical over 8 bases. The trim removed 0 bases at V and 5 bases at J, leaving 7 bases unmatched. The CDR3 contains 16 residues. Germline CDR1 and CDR2: SGDLS and YYNGEE. The CDR3 DNA sequence: TGTGCCAGCAGCGTAGGTCCAGGGGGCACCGATCAGCCCCAGCATTTT. It translates to CASSVGPGGTDQPQHF.

The chain recombines TRBV11-2 with TRBJ2-6; 7 bases map to TRBD1. The V gene end was trimmed by 2 bases and the J gene end by 7 bases; junction bases not matched to a gene: 11. CDR3 length: 17 amino acids. Germline CDR1 is SGHAT and CDR2 is FQNNGV. In DNA form, the CDR3 reads TGTGCCAGCAGCTTATGGGCAGGGGGTATGACAGCCAACGTCCTGACTTTC. Translated, it gives CASSLWAGGMTANVLTF.

V usage is TRBV11-2 and J usage is TRBJ1-5; possibly TRBD1 for D (6 bases). The CDR3 extends over 15 amino acids. Germline V gene sequence: CDR1 SGHAT, CDR2 FQNNGV. The ends were cut back, 5 bases at V and 0 bases at J, with 11 bases in the middle. The DNA of the CDR3 is TGTGCCAGCAGCCCCGGACAGAATAGCAATCAGCCCCAGCATTTT. Amino acid sequence: CASSPGQNSNQPQHF.

This chain's CDR3 is CASSLANSAGELFF. In nucleotides, the CDR3 is TGCGCCAGCAGCTTGGCCAATTCGGCCGGGGAGCTGTTTTTT. This chain joins TRBV5-1 and TRBJ2-2; no reliable D call. The CDR3 has 14 amino acids. V shed 0 bases and J shed 6 bases, with 9 bases lying between them. Per germline, CDR1 SGHRS and CDR2 YFSETQ.

J is TRBJ2-1 and V is TRBV5-1; perhaps TRBD2 as D (6 bases). The CDR3 totals 14 residues. Germline loops: CDR1 SGHRS, CDR2 YFSETQ. The V end was cut by 0 bases, the J end by 10 bases, with 14 bases between. As DNA, the CDR3 is TGCGCCAGCAGCTTGGATGGTAGGACTAACGAGCAGTTCTTC. Translating it yields CASSLDGRTNEQFF.

This chain uses TRBV6-1 with TRBJ2-7, with 7 bases fitting TRBD1. With 10 bases clipped from V and 3 bases from J, the junction kept 9 bases outside the gene matches. The CDR3 has 13 residues. CDR1 is MNHNS, CDR2 SASEGT, per germline. CDR3 amino acids: CATVRDSHYEQYF. As DNA, the CDR3 is TGTGCCACCGTAAGGGACAGTCACTACGAGCAGTACTTC.

V and J are TRBV4-1 and TRBJ1-5, with 8 positions matching TRBD1. Germline V gene lookup returns CDR1 MGHRA and CDR2 YSYEKL. The length of the CDR3 is 16 residues. With 1 base clipped from V and 6 bases from J, the junction kept 8 bases outside the gene matches. CDR3 nucleotides: TGCGCCAGCAGCCAAGTTCCGGGACAGGTTTCTCAGCCCCAGCATTTT. Amino acids: CASSQVPGQVSQPQHF.

The rearrangement joins TRBV11-2 to TRBJ2-1; 10 nucleotides align to TRBD2. The V gene end was trimmed by 5 bases and the J gene end by 6 bases; junction bases not matched to a gene: 4. The length of the CDR3 is 14 residues. The germline CDR1 and CDR2 sequences are SGHAT and FQNNGV. CDR3 nucleotide sequence: TGTGCCAGCAGCGGTGGGACTAGCGCCAATGAGCAGTTCTTC. The encoded protein is CASSGGTSANEQFF.

J is TRBJ1-4 and V is TRBV9; 7 nucleotides agree with TRBD1. Germline V lookup: CDR1 SGDLS, CDR2 YYNGEE. V was pared by 2 bases and J by 7 bases, with 8 bases of the junction left unmatched. This CDR3 region has 15 residues. The CDR3 bases are TGTGCCAGCAGCGTCCGACAGGGTCCAGGTGAAAAACTGTTTTTT. It yields the protein CASSVRQGPGEKLFF. The entire variable domain, with the rest obtained from reference TRBV9 and TRBJ1-4, is as follows: DSGVTQTPKHLITATGQRVTLRCSPRSGDLSVYWYQQSLDQGLQFLIQYYNGEERAKGNILERFSAQQFPDLHSELNLSSLELGDSALYFCASSVRQGPGEKLFFGSGTQLSVL.

This chain connects TRBV5-5 to TRBJ2-7; D may be TRBD1 (6 bases). CDR1 is SGHKS and CDR2 is YYEKEE in the germline V gene (reference sequence). This CDR3 region has 15 residues. V was trimmed by 0 bases and J by 2 bases, leaving 12 bases between them. The CDR3 region has the DNA TGTGCCAGCAGCTTGGAACAGGGTGGCACCTACGAGCAGTACTTC. Its protein product is CASSLEQGGTYEQYF.

The V call is TRBV5-1, the J call TRBJ2-6; 10 positions match TRBD2. The V gene end was trimmed by 0 bases and the J gene end by 1 base; junction bases not matched to a gene: 4. Looked up from germline, CDR1 is SGHRS and CDR2 is YFSETQ. The CDR3 is made up of 18 amino acids. As DNA, the CDR3 is TGCGCCAGCAGCTTGGGCCTAGCGGGAGAGTCTGGGGCCAACGTCCTGACTTTC. The encoded protein is CASSLGLAGESGANVLTF.

The CDR3 DNA sequence: TGTGCCAGCAAGTTGACAGGCGGATTATACAATGAGCAGTTCTTC. This encodes CASKLTGGLYNEQFF. The gene calls are TRBV6-1 and TRBJ2-1; D perhaps matches TRBD1 (6 bases). This CDR3 has 15 residues. Germline values: CDR1 MNHNS, CDR2 SASEGT. The V end lost 7 bases, the J end lost 4 bases, and 17 bases lay between the germline ends.

The rearrangement joins TRBV5-4 to TRBJ2-2; 8 bases agree with TRBD2. Germline V gene data show CDR1 as SGHNT and CDR2 as YYREEE (reference sequence). The CDR3 has 16 residues. Germline trimming cut 4 bases from V and 6 bases from J; bases unmatched to any gene: 11. CDR3 sequence: CASSREGLDFSGELFF. In DNA, the CDR3 is TGTGCCAGCAGCCGGGAGGGGCTAGACTTTTCCGGGGAGCTGTTTTTT. The full variable domain, completed using reference TRBV5-4 and TRBJ2-2, is ETGVTQSPTHLIKTRGQQVTLRCSSQSGHNTVSWYQQALGQGPQFIFQYYREEENGRGNFPPRFSGLQFPNYSSELNVNALELDDSALYLCASSREGLDFSGELFFGEGSRLTVL.

This chain uses TRBV7-9 with TRBJ1-5, with TRBD1 as a possible D gene (6 bases). Trimming cost V 5 bases and J 9 bases, with 14 bases left between them. Germline values: CDR1 SEHNR, CDR2 FQNEAQ (reference sequence). The CDR3 loop spans 13 amino acids. Here the CDR3 reads CASSREEGGPQHF. Here the CDR3 DNA reads TGTGCCAGCAGCCGGGAGGAAGGGGGGCCCCAGCATTTT.

The chain employs TRBV4-1 and TRBJ1-4; D gene ambiguous. V was shortened by 0 bases and J by 7 bases, with 12 bases between the two germline ends. This CDR3 is 15 amino acids long. Germline lookup yields CDR1 MGHRA and CDR2 YSYEKL. CDR3 sequence (DNA): TGCGCCAGCAGCCAAGAACGATGGGGAGGTGAAAAACTGTTTTTT. It is translated as CASSQERWGGEKLFF.

The gene calls are TRBV7-2 and TRBJ1-2; 8 bases line up with TRBD1. J gave up 8 bases and V 5 bases, and 10 bases lay outside the gene matches. The CDR3 has 14 residues. The germline CDR1 and CDR2 sequences are SGHTA and FQGNSA. CDR3 nucleotide sequence: TGTGCCAGCAGCAATCCCGGGACAGGTTACGGCTACACCTTC. It specifies CASSNPGTGYGYTF.

This chain uses TRBV28 with TRBJ2-1, with D possibly matching TRBD2 (6 bases). Germline V gene data show CDR1 as MDHEN and CDR2 as SYDVKM. There are 14 residues in the CDR3. The ends were cut back, 4 bases at V and 7 bases at J, with 14 bases in the middle. This CDR3 reads CASSSGDVGNEQFF. For the CDR3, the DNA is TGTGCCAGCAGTTCGGGAGACGTAGGAAATGAGCAGTTCTTC. Drawing the rest from reference TRBV28 and TRBJ2-1, the complete variable domain is DVKVTQSSRYLVKRTGEKVFLECVQDMDHENMFWYRQDPGLGLRLIYFSYDVKMKEKGDIPEGYSVSREKKERFSLILESASTNQTSMYLCASSSGDVGNEQFFGPGTRLTVL.